This T cell receptor (beta chain) comes out of a study of early T cells in non-severe SARS-CoV-2 infection. Turning to the study itself: Chains were unpaired, as sequencing was done on bulk RNA from unsorted whole blood.

This clonotype occurred a few times. Its target is not known. With 4 bases clipped from V and 0 bases from J, the junction kept 3 bases outside the gene matches. There are 15 residues in the CDR3. The V gene's germline CDR1 is SGHKS and CDR2 YYEKEE (reference sequence). Whole-study results and caveats: Private and CD4 specificities were missed by VDJdb matching, which favored anti-spike CD8 responses.

Tagging with unique molecular identifiers was applied to individual cDNA molecules. TCRdb itself ran the 5' RACE reads through MiXCR, one entry per CDR3 protein. The data show tens of thousands of distinct CDR3 sequences, 9.3% seen once. The clonotype was recovered from an adult who was a healthcare worker with PCR-confirmed SARS-CoV-2 infection or an uninfected control (not recorded which). Sequenced sample: whole blood. This chain connects TRBV5-5 to TRBJ2-7; 11 bases map to TRBD2. CDR3 nucleotides: TGTGCCAGCAGCACGGGACTAGCGGCCTCCTACGAGCAGTACTTC. Amino acids: CASSTGLAASYEQYF.